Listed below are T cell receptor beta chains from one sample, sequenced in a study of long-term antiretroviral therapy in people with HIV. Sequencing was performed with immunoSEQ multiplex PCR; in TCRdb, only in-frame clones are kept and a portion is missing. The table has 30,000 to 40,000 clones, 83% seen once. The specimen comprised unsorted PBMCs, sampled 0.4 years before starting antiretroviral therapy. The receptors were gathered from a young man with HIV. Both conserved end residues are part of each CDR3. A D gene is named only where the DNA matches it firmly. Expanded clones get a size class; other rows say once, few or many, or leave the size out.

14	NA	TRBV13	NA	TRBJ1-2	TGTGCCAGCAGAGCCCGGACAGAATCTTATGGCTACACCTTC	CASRARTESYGYTF
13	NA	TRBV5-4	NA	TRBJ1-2	TGTGCCAGCAGCTCGGGACAAGACTATGGCTACACCTTC	CASSSGQDYGYTF
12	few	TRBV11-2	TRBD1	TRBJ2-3	TGTGCCAGCAGCTCGGGACAGGGAACGCAGTATTTT	CASSSGQGTQYF
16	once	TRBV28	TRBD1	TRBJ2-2	TGTGCCAGCAAGGTCAGGGGGTTCGCGAACACCGGGGAGCTGTTTTTT	CASKVRGFANTGELFF
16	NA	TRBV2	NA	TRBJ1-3	TGTGCCAGCAGCCTAATTAGCGGGGGTGGTGGAAACACCATATATTTT	CASSLISGGGGNTIYF
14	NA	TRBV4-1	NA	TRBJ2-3	TGCGCCAGCAGCCAAGAGACAGGTGAAGATACGCAGTATTTT	CASSQETGEDTQYF
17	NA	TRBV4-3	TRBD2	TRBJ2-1	TGCGCCAGCAGCCAAGATCTGGCGGCGGGAGTCTATAATGAGCAGTTCTTC	CASSQDLAAGVYNEQFF
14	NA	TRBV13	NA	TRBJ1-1	TGTGCCAGCAGCGAATTACAGCCTTCTACTGAAGCTTTCTTT	CASSELQPSTEAFF
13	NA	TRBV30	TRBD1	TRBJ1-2	TGTGCCTGGAGTCAGGGGGGAAACTATGGCTACACCTTC	CAWSQGGNYGYTF
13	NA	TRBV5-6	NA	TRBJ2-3	TGTGCCAGCAGCTTCGGGAGCGCAGATACGCAGTATTTT	CASSFGSADTQYF
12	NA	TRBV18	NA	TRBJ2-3	TGTGCCAGCTCACCAAGGACAGATACGCAGTATTTT	CASSPRTDTQYF
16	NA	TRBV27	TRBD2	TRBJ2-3	TGTGCCAGCAGTTTTGAAAGGGCGGGAGGCGGGCATACGCAGTATTTT	CASSFERAGGGHTQYF
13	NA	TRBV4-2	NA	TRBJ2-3	TGTGCCAGCAGCTGGACCACCACAGATACGCAGTATTTT	CASSWTTTDTQYF
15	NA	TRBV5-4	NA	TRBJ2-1	TGTGCCAGCAGCGACCAGGACAACTCCTACAATGAGCAGTTCTTC	CASSDQDNSYNEQFF
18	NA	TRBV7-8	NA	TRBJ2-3	TGTGCCAGCAGCTTTAGAAGGGGCTCCCAAAAGAGAACAGATACGCAGTATTTT	CASSFRRGSQKRTDTQYF
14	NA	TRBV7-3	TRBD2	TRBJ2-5	TGTGCCAGCAGCTTACTAGCGGGATTGGAGACCCAGTACTTC	CASSLLAGLETQYF
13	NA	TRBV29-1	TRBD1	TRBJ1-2	TGCAGCGTAGGGGACAGTCCCAACTATGGCTACACCTTC	CSVGDSPNYGYTF
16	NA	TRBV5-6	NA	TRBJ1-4	TGTGCCAGCAACCTAGCCCCAGGTGGCGCGGTGGAAAAACTGTTTTTT	CASNLAPGGAVEKLFF
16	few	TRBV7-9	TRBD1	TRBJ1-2	TGTGCCAGCAGCTTCGGACCGGGACAGGGAGTGTATGGCTACACCTTC	CASSFGPGQGVYGYTF
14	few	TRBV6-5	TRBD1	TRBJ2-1	TGTGCCAGCAGTGTACCGGGACAGTACAATGAGCAGTTCTTC	CASSVPGQYNEQFF
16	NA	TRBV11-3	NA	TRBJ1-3	TGTGCCAGCAGCTTAGTGGACAGTCACTCTGGAAACACCATATATTTT	CASSLVDSHSGNTIYF
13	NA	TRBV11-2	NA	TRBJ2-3	TGTGCCAGCAGCAAGGGGTACACAGATACGCAGTATTTT	CASSKGYTDTQYF
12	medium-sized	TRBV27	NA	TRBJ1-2	TGTGCCAGCACGGCGGGAAGAGCGGGCTACACCTTC	CASTAGRAGYTF
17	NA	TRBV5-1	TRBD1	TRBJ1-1	TGCGCCAGCAGCCCCTGGGACAGCCCGGGCCTGAACACTGAAGCTTTCTTT	CASSPWDSPGLNTEAFF
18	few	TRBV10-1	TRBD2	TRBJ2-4	TGCGCCAGCAGTGGGGGACTAGCGGGGGGGGGAGCCAAAAACATTCAGTACTTC	CASSGGLAGGGAKNIQYF
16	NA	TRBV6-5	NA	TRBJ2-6	TGTGCCAGCAGTTACTCCTCGGGTACTGGGGCCAACGTCCTGACTTTC	CASSYSSGTGANVLTF
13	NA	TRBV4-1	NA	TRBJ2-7	TGCGCCAGCAGCCAAGTGGTGGCAAGCGAGCAGTACTTC	CASSQVVASEQYF
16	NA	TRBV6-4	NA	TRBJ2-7	TGTGCCAGCAGTGACTCGGGTCTAGCGTTCTCCTACGAGCAGTACTTC	CASSDSGLAFSYEQYF
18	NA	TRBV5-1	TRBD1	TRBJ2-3	TGCGCCAGCAGCCAAATCTACCGGTGGGACAGGGGAGGCGATACGCAGTATTTT	CASSQIYRWDRGGDTQYF
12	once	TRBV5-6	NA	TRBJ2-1	TGTGCCAGCAGCTTGGGGAGGGGTGAGCAGTTCTTC	CASSLGRGEQFF
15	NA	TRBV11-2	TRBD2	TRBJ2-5	TGTGCCAGCAGCCACTCCGTCCTAGCGGAAGAGACCCAGTACTTC	CASSHSVLAEETQYF
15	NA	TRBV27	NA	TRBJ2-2	TGTGCCAGCAGCCGGTTAGACAGGAACACCGGGGAGCTGTTTTTT	CASSRLDRNTGELFF
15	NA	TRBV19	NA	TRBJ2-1	TGTGCCAGTAGCCGGGACTCTCACCCCTACAATGAGCAGTTCTTC	CASSRDSHPYNEQFF
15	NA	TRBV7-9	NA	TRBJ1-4	TGTGCCAGCAGCTTAGGGGGCTTAACCAATGAAAAACTGTTTTTT	CASSLGGLTNEKLFF
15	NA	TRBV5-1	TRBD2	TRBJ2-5	TGCGCCAGCAGCAACGGACTAGCGGGGGTAGAGACCCAGTACTTC	CASSNGLAGVETQYF
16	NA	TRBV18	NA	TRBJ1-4	TGTGCCAGCTCACCAAACCCTGGGCAGGGGAATGAAAAACTGTTTTTT	CASSPNPGQGNEKLFF
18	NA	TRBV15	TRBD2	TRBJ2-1	TGTGCCACCAGCAGAGATTTGGGGATAAGGCGGGGGGGCCATGAGCAGTTCTTC	CATSRDLGIRRGGHEQFF
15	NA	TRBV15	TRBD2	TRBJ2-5	TGTGCCACCAGCAGGGGACTAGCTGGTGGTGAGACCCAGTACTTC	CATSRGLAGGETQYF
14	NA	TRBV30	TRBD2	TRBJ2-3	TGTGCCTGGAGTCCCTCCGGGACTAGGGGTACGCAGTATTTT	CAWSPSGTRGTQYF
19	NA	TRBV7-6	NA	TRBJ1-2	TGTGCCAGCAGCTCCCAAAAGCTCCCGGGACGGCCCCTGAACTATGGCTACACCTTC	CASSSQKLPGRPLNYGYTF
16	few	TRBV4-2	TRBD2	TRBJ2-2	TGTGCCAGCAGCCAAGAAGAGACTAGCGCCGGCGGGGAGCTGTTTTTT	CASSQEETSAGGELFF
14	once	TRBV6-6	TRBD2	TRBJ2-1	TGTGCCAGCAGTTGGGCGGGGGGGGAGAATGAGCAGTTCTTC	CASSWAGGENEQFF
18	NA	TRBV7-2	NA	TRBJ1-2	TGTGCCAGCAGCTTAGCGGGGCAGACTACACCTATGGACTATGGCTACACCTTC	CASSLAGQTTPMDYGYTF
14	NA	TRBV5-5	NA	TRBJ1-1	TGTGCCAGCAGCTGGGTCGGGGTGAACACTGAAGCTTTCTTT	CASSWVGVNTEAFF
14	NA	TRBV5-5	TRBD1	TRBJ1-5	TGTGCCAGCAGTACAGGGGGGGGCAATCAGCCCCAGCATTTT	CASSTGGGNQPQHF
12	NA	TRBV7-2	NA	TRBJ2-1	TGTGCCAGCAGCTGGCAGGGCTATGAGCAGTTCTTC	CASSWQGYEQFF
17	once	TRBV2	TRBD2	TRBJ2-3	TGTGCCAGCAGTGAAACCAGCGGGGGGTACGGATTGGATACGCAGTATTTT	CASSETSGGYGLDTQYF
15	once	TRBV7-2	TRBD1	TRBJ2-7	TGTGCCAGCAGTTCCGAGGGACAGGGATTTTACGAGCAGTACTTC	CASSSEGQGFYEQYF
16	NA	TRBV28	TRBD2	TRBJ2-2	TGTGCCAGCAGTTTAAGACTAGCGGGAGACGGCGGGGAGCTGTTTTTT	CASSLRLAGDGGELFF
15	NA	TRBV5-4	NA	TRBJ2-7	TGTGCCAGCAGCCCTGGTTCCCGATCCTACTACGAGCAGTACTTC	CASSPGSRSYYEQYF
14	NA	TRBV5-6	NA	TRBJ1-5	TGTGCCAGCAGCTTGGGTTATAGCAATCAGCCCCAGCATTTT	CASSLGYSNQPQHF
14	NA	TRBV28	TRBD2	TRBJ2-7	TGTGCCAGCAGTTTAGGGGACTACGAGTACGAGCAGTACTTC	CASSLGDYEYEQYF
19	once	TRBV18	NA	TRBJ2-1	TGTGCCAGCTCACCACGGAGGACGGGGGAGGTGAGCTCCTACAATGAGCAGTTCTTC	CASSPRRTGEVSSYNEQFF
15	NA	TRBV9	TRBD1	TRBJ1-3	TGTGCCAGCAGCGTAACCGGGACAGCCGGAAACACCATATATTTT	CASSVTGTAGNTIYF